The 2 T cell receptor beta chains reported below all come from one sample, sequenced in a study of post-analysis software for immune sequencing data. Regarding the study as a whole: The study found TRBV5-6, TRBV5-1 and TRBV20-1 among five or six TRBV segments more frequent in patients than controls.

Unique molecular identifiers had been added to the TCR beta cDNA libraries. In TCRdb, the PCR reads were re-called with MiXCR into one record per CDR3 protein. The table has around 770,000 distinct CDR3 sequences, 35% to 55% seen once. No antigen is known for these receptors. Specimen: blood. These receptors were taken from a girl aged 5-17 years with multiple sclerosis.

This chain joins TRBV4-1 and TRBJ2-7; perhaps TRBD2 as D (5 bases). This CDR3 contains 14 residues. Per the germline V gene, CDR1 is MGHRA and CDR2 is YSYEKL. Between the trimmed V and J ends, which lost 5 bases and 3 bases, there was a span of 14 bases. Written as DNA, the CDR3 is TGCGCCAGCAGCTTCGACCCCGCGGGCTACGAGCAGTACTTC. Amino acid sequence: CASSFDPAGYEQYF.

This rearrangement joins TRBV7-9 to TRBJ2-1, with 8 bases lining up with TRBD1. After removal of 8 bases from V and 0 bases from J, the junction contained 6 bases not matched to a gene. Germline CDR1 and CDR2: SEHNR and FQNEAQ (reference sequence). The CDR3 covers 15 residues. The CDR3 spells CASAGTGYSYNEQFF. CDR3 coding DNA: TGTGCCAGCGCCGGGACAGGATACTCCTACAATGAGCAGTTCTTC.